The 18 T cell receptor beta chains below come from one sample, sequenced in a study of blood T cell repertoires in COVID-19 (dated by TCRdb to the early 2020s). The protocol used for the library was the immunoSEQ multiplex PCR assay. TCRdb took over this immuneACCESS table, retaining in-frame rearrangements with V and J assigned. Such tables are incomplete; in checked studies, under half of the missing clones stem from an unresolved V gene, and the remainder is unexplained. Counted in this sample were roughly 200,000 clones; 84% of them appeared once. 8% to 11% of the sample is in the top ten clones. The sample was peripheral blood. Receptors were obtained from a woman aged 80 or older with COVID-19, enrolled during active disease.

This chain links TRBV19 with TRBJ1-3; possible D gene TRBD1, 5 bases. Trimming removed 4 bases from V and 0 bases from J, with 10 bases in between. This CDR3 spans 15 amino acids. Germline V gene sequence: CDR1 LNHDA, CDR2 SQIVND (reference sequence). CDR3 loop: CASSTTAVSGNTIYF. The CDR3 nucleotides are TGTGCCAGTAGTACGACAGCCGTCTCTGGAAACACCATATATTTT. The full variable domain, with the rest looked up from reference TRBV19 and TRBJ1-3, is DGGITQSPKYLFRKEGQNVTLSCEQNLNHDAMYWYRQDPGQGLRLIYYSQIVNDFQKGDIAEGYSVSREKKESFPLTVTSAQKNPTAFYLCASSTTAVSGNTIYFGEGSWLTVV.

The rearrangement joins TRBV15 to TRBJ2-2; D may be TRBD2 (7 bases). Trimming took off 1 base at V and 7 bases at J, with 25 bases between the two ends. The V gene's germline CDR1 is LNHNV and CDR2 YYDKDF (reference sequence). This CDR3 is built from 19 residues. As DNA, the CDR3 is TGTGCCACCAGCAGAGTAATGGCTTGGGGGGGGGCTGGATTCGGGGAGCTGTTTTTT. Its translation: CATSRVMAWGGAGFGELFF. Complete variable domain (other parts from reference TRBV15 and TRBJ2-2): DAMVIQNPRYQVTQFGKPVTLSCSQTLNHNVMYWYQQKSSQAPKLLFHYYDKDFNNEADTPDNFQSRRPNTSFCFLDIRSPGLGDTAMYLCATSRVMAWGGAGFGELFFGEGSRLTVL.

The genes are TRBV7-2 and TRBJ2-5, with 11 bases matching TRBD2. CDR1 and CDR2 (germline): SGHTA, FQGNSA. V gave up 4 bases and J gave up 0 bases; unmatched junction bases: 4. The CDR3 length is 16 residues. The CDR3 protein is CASSSVAGGYQETQYF. The CDR3 region has the DNA TGTGCCAGCAGCTCCGTAGCGGGGGGGTACCAAGAGACCCAGTACTTC.

This rearrangement joins TRBV2 to TRBJ1-5, with D perhaps matching TRBD1 (5 bases). Between the trimmed V and J ends, which lost 8 bases and 9 bases, there was a span of 17 bases. There are 13 residues in the CDR3. Germline loops: CDR1 SNHLY, CDR2 FYNNEI. The CDR3 spells CASSTSGELPQHF. CDR3 in DNA: TGTGCCAGCTCCACCTCGGGGGAATTGCCCCAGCATTTT.

The chain combines TRBV5-1 with TRBJ2-5; possibly TRBD1 for D (6 bases). Germline V gene lookup returns CDR1 SGHRS and CDR2 YFSETQ. The CDR3 extends over 13 amino acids. V was shortened by 4 bases and J by 1 base, with 8 bases between the two germline ends. The CDR3 loop reads CASSPGAQETQYF. The DNA for the CDR3 is TGCGCCAGCAGCCCAGGGGCCCAAGAGACCCAGTACTTC.

V usage is TRBV9 and J usage is TRBJ2-4, with 10 bases identical to TRBD1. Germline CDR1 and CDR2: SGDLS and YYNGEE. CDR3 length: 17 amino acids. Trimming removed 0 bases from V and 5 bases from J; junction bases left unmatched: 8. The CDR3 DNA follows: TGTGCCAGCAGCGTAGGAGCGGGACAGGGGATTCAAAACATTCAGTACTTC. Translating it yields CASSVGAGQGIQNIQYF.

Details on this clone: Other DNA sequences within the sample encode an identical CDR3. J is TRBJ2-3 and V is TRBV19, with a possible D match to TRBD2 (6 bases). There are 17 residues in the CDR3. CDR1 and CDR2 from the germline V gene are LNHDA and SQIVND (reference sequence). Trimming shortened V by 3 bases and J by 0 bases, and 16 bases separated the two germline ends. CDR3 residues: CASSIGGGRGSTDTQYF. Written as DNA, the CDR3 is TGTGCCAGTAGTATTGGAGGTGGCCGGGGGAGCACAGATACGCAGTATTTT.

This clone turned up a few times. The V call is TRBV5-6, the J call TRBJ1-1; D remains unclear. The CDR3 has 14 amino acids. Between the trimmed V and J ends, which lost 5 bases and 0 bases, there was a span of 11 bases. The germline V gene has CDR1 SGHDT and CDR2 YYEEEE. The CDR3 sequence is CASRFSGLNTEAFF. The CDR3 region has the DNA TGTGCCAGCAGGTTTTCGGGTCTGAACACTGAAGCTTTCTTT.

V usage is TRBV4-2 and J usage is TRBJ2-1; D perhaps matches TRBD2 (6 bases). V lost 4 bases and J 7 bases, leaving 11 bases between the germline ends. Germline CDR1 LGHNA, CDR2 YNFKEQ. This CDR3 spans 13 amino acids. The CDR3 region has the DNA TGTGCCAGCAGCCCGACTAGGGTAAATGAGCAGTTCTTC. This encodes CASSPTRVNEQFF.

The chain has TRBV5-4 and TRBJ2-6, with D possibly TRBD1 on 6 matching bases. Trimming left V 6 bases short and J 4 bases short, with 14 bases between. From germline, CDR1 is SGHNT and CDR2 YYREEE (reference sequence). This CDR3 has 15 amino acids. The CDR3 region has the DNA TGTGCCAGCATCGCGACAGGAACCGGGGCCAACGTCCTGACTTTC. It is translated as CASIATGTGANVLTF.

This chain connects TRBV5-1 to TRBJ2-1, with 8 bases that match TRBD2. This CDR3 has 16 amino acids. Germline V CDR1 and CDR2: SGHRS, YFSETQ. V lost 0 bases and J lost 5; bases outside the gene matches: 7. CDR3 protein: CASSLAGAGANNEQFF. DNA for the CDR3: TGCGCCAGCAGCTTGGCCGGAGCGGGGGCAAACAATGAGCAGTTCTTC.

This chain joins TRBV6-1 and TRBJ1-2; TRBD1 is a possible D gene (5 bases). Germline lookup yields CDR1 MNHNS and CDR2 SASEGT. Trimming shortened V by 3 bases and J by 0 bases, and 11 bases separated the two germline ends. CDR3 length: 15 amino acids. The CDR3 DNA sequence: TGTGCCAGCAGTGATACGGGGGAGCCTAACTATGGCTACACCTTC. This sequence encodes CASSDTGEPNYGYTF.

Concerning this clone itself: Other DNA sequences within the sample encode an identical CDR3. The V gene is TRBV5-1, the J gene TRBJ2-5; the D gene is possibly TRBD1 (5 bases). This CDR3 is built from 14 residues. Between the trimmed V and J ends, which lost 0 bases and 4 bases, there was a span of 10 bases. Germline-derived CDR1 and CDR2 are SGHRS and YFSETQ. The CDR3 bases are TGCGCCAGCAGCTTGGCCGGGCAGGGAGAGACCCAGTACTTC. Protein product: CASSLAGQGETQYF. The variable domain in full, with the rest retrieved from reference TRBV5-1 and TRBJ2-5, is KAGVTQTPRYLIKTRGQQVTLSCSPISGHRSVSWYQQTPGQGLQFLFEYFSETQRNKGNFPGRFSGRQFSNSRSEMNVSTLELGDSALYLCASSLAGQGETQYFGPGTRLLVL.

The chain uses TRBV19 and TRBJ2-3, with TRBD2 matching over 8 bases. This CDR3 has 15 residues. Germline-derived CDR1 and CDR2 are LNHDA and SQIVND (reference sequence). The V segment lost 3 bases and the J segment 1 base; nucleotides outside the gene matches: 3. The CDR3 coding sequence is TGTGCCAGTAGTATCGGGAGGGGACGCACAGATACGCAGTATTTT. As protein: CASSIGRGRTDTQYF.

The V call is TRBV18, the J call TRBJ1-3, with D unresolved. The length of the CDR3 is 17 residues. V shed 1 base and J shed 0 bases, with 13 bases lying between them. Germline V gene lookup returns CDR1 KGHSH and CDR2 LQKENI. CDR3 loop: CASSPLIGDGSGNTIYF. The CDR3 DNA sequence: TGTGCCAGCTCACCACTAATCGGGGATGGCTCTGGAAACACCATATATTTT. The full variable domain, its missing parts supplied by reference TRBV18 and TRBJ1-3, is NAGVMQNPRHLVRRRGQEARLRCSPMKGHSHVYWYRQLPEEGLKFMVYLQKENIIDESGMPKERFSAEFPKEGPSILRIQQVVRGDSAAYFCASSPLIGDGSGNTIYFGEGSWLTVV.

The chain combines TRBV11-2 with TRBJ2-1; 8 bases agree with TRBD1. Germline V gene data show CDR1 as SGHAT and CDR2 as FQNNGV. This CDR3 is built from 15 residues. J was trimmed by 2 bases and V by 5 bases; bases with no gene match: 5. CDR3 nucleotide sequence: TGTGCCAGCAGCATCGGACAGGGAACCTACAATGAGCAGTTCTTC. This sequence encodes CASSIGQGTYNEQFF.

The CDR3, as DNA: TGTGCCACCAGCAGAGATCGGCTAGCGGGACTGAACACCGGGGAGCTGTTTTTT. The encoded protein is CATSRDRLAGLNTGELFF. This sequence joins TRBV15 and TRBJ2-2, with 9 nucleotides matching TRBD2. Trimming cost V 0 bases and J 1 base; bases outside gene matches: 6. Germline V CDR1 and CDR2: LNHNV, YYDKDF (reference sequence). The CDR3 runs to 18 residues.

The V call is TRBV28, the J call TRBJ1-4, with TRBD1 matching 9 bases. This CDR3 is 16 amino acids long. The J segment lost 5 bases and the V segment lost 6 bases, leaving 10 bases of the junction unmatched. The germline V gene encodes CDR1 MDHEN and CDR2 SYDVKM. DNA for the CDR3: TGTGCCAGCAGCTCCCCCCGGACAGGGGTAAATGAAAAACTGTTTTTT. Amino acid sequence: CASSSPRTGVNEKLFF. The complete variable domain, with remaining parts taken from reference TRBV28 and TRBJ1-4, reads DVKVTQSSRYLVKRTGEKVFLECVQDMDHENMFWYRQDPGLGLRLIYFSYDVKMKEKGDIPEGYSVSREKKERFSLILESASTNQTSMYLCASSSPRTGVNEKLFFGSGTQLSVL.